One and the same sample provided the 9 T cell receptor beta chains below, sequenced in a study of graft-versus-host responses after intestinal transplantation. Profiling relied on immunoSEQ multiplex PCR, and the TCRdb table lists in-frame clones only, not all of them. The sample records about 15,000 clones, 25% to 30% being singletons. Material: alloreactive CD4+ T cells from a mixed lymphocyte reaction culture, obtained before intestinal transplant. Subset meaning: CFSE-low proliferating T cells sorted from approximately 6-day pre-transplant mixed lymphocyte reaction (GvH or HvG direction). All receptors derive from a human patient who received an intestinal transplant.

The CDR3 here is CASSFLTGLSSGANVLTF. The CDR3 DNA reads TGCGCCAGCAGCTTCCTGACAGGGTTAAGCTCTGGGGCCAACGTCCTGACTTTC. The V gene is TRBV5-1, the J gene TRBJ2-6; 7 nucleotides align to TRBD1. The CDR3 is 18 amino acids. Per the germline V gene, CDR1 is SGHRS and CDR2 is YFSETQ. V was clipped by 2 bases and J by 0 bases; unmatched bases: 8.

The chain uses TRBV27 and TRBJ2-3; 15 bases map to TRBD2. The CDR3 consists of 19 residues. CDR1 is MNHEY, CDR2 SMNVEV, per germline (reference sequence). The V and J ends lost 2 bases and 7 bases, in that order; junction bases with no gene match: 13. The CDR3 protein is CASSLTPGTSGRLGNTQYF. The CDR3 bases are TGTGCCAGCAGTTTAACCCCAGGGACTAGCGGGAGGTTAGGTAATACGCAGTATTTT.

The chain couples TRBV27 to TRBJ2-7, with 8 bases fitting TRBD1. The CDR3 sequence is 16 residues long. Germline V CDR1 and CDR2: MNHEY, SMNVEV (reference sequence). With V trimmed by 6 bases and J by 0 bases, 10 bases remained unmatched. The CDR3 reads CASRPPGQVSSYEQYF. In nucleotides, the CDR3 is TGTGCCAGCAGGCCCCCGGGACAGGTGAGCTCCTACGAGCAGTACTTC.

The genes are TRBV2 and TRBJ1-4; 9 bases match TRBD1. CDR1 SNHLY and CDR2 FYNNEI come from the germline V gene. Unmatched junction bases numbered 11, after V lost 5 bases and J lost 10 bases. CDR3 length equals 15 residues. The CDR3 DNA is TGTGCCAGCAGTTACCCGGGACAGGGAAGGGGAAAACTGTTTTTT. Translation gives CASSYPGQGRGKLFF.

This clone showed up just a few times. V and J are TRBV28 and TRBJ1-4, with D possibly TRBD1 on 6 matching bases. The germline CDR1 and CDR2 sequences are MDHEN and SYDVKM. The CDR3 has 19 residues. Trimming cost V 1 base and J 0 bases, with 18 bases left between them. In DNA, the CDR3 is TGTGCCAGCAGTTTATTCATGGGCCAGGGGCCTGCAACTAATGAAAAACTGTTTTTT. Protein: CASSLFMGQGPATNEKLFF.

This clone has only a few counts. V is TRBV6-1 and J is TRBJ2-1; D ambiguous. Trimming took off 2 bases at V and 10 bases at J, with 6 bases between the two ends. Per germline, CDR1 MNHNS and CDR2 SASEGT. The CDR3 is made up of 11 amino acids. The CDR3 DNA follows: TGTGCCAGCAGTGAATTCTTCGAGCAGTTCTTC. Translated: CASSEFFEQFF.

V gene TRBV7-3 combines with J gene TRBJ1-1; D gene uncertain. CDR1 is SGHTA, CDR2 FQGTGA, per germline. V was shortened by 5 bases and J by 1 base, with 20 bases between the two germline ends. The CDR3 loop spans 17 amino acids. CDR3 sequence reads: CASSPPGETKKNTEAFF. The CDR3 DNA follows: TGTGCCAGCAGCCCCCCCGGGGAGACTAAAAAGAACACTGAAGCTTTCTTT.

This rearrangement joins TRBV11-3 to TRBJ1-1, with D possibly being TRBD1 (5 bases). The ends were cut back, 3 bases at V and 6 bases at J, with 14 bases in the middle. Germline-derived CDR1 and CDR2 are SGHNT and YENEEA. The CDR3 sequence is 14 residues long. The CDR3 here is CASSLLAGSSEAFF. CDR3 coding DNA: TGTGCCAGCAGCTTGTTGGCAGGGTCATCTGAAGCTTTCTTT.

This clone was counted between two and nine times. The chain is built from TRBV30 and TRBJ1-2; D gene ambiguous. Germline loops: CDR1 GTSNPN, CDR2 SVGIG (reference sequence). The CDR3 has 13 residues. Trimming removed 0 bases from V and 7 bases from J, with 12 bases in between. The CDR3 DNA reads as TGTGCCTGGAGTGTAAGCAGTTGGGTTGGCTACACCTTC. This gives the protein CAWSVSSWVGYTF.